This TCR beta chain was identified during a study of blood T cell repertoires in COVID-19. Study-wide background: Nucleic acid was either cDNA or gDNA, and it came from T cells, B-cell-depleted T cells, or PBMCs.

In the original workflow: Scientists estimated how many nucleated cells there were by amplifying reference gene primers. Using immunoSEQ multiplex PCR, the repertoire was profiled, and TCRdb retains in-frame clones only, with some absent. V and J calls and clone size are those listed in that table; D and trimming were worked out from the DNA. The sample shows 150,000 to 200,000 clones, around 87% of them seen only once. Source material: peripheral blood. This TCR was recovered from a man between 18 and 29 years old with acute or convalescent COVID-19.

The DNA of the CDR3 is TGTGCCAGCAGCCACCACGGGGGGCCGCCCTACGAGCAGTACTTC. Its protein is CASSHHGGPPYEQYF. V is TRBV5-4 and J is TRBJ2-7, with a weak D call TRBD2 (7 bases). The germline CDR1 and CDR2 sequences are SGHNT and YYREEE (reference sequence). The V end was cut by 4 bases, the J end by 2 bases, with 16 bases between. This CDR3 spans 15 amino acids. The complete variable domain, with remaining parts taken from reference TRBV5-4 and TRBJ2-7, reads ETGVTQSPTHLIKTRGQQVTLRCSSQSGHNTVSWYQQALGQGPQFIFQYYREEENGRGNFPPRFSGLQFPNYSSELNVNALELDDSALYLCASSHHGGPPYEQYFGPGTRLTVT.